This record looks at one T cell receptor beta chain sequence and its context. This sample stems from a study of shared clonotypes between healthy human individuals. Study as a whole: Donors had three CD4 naive, three CD4 memory, two CD8 naive and one CD8 memory plate apiece.

The assay ran at deep level. Sequencing used immunoSEQ multiplex PCR; TCRdb keeps in-frame clones, though not all of them. Altogether about 2.4 million clones are present, approximately 93% being singletons, with the ten largest covering approximately 0.35%. With V trimmed by 2 bases and J by 9 bases, 8 bases remained unmatched. Germline lookup yields CDR1 KGHSH and CDR2 LQKENI. The CDR3 length is 15 residues. The material sequenced was naive CD4+ T cells from PBMCs. The subset was: CD45RA+ positively selected. The origin of this receptor is a man younger than 35 in good health. Some clones in this sample may be carry-over from other donors' samples. This chain links TRBV18 with TRBJ2-1; 9 bases map to TRBD2. CDR3 residues: CASSPTREGRGEQFF. DNA of the CDR3: TGTGCCAGCTCACCAACGCGGGAGGGGCGAGGTGAGCAGTTCTTC.